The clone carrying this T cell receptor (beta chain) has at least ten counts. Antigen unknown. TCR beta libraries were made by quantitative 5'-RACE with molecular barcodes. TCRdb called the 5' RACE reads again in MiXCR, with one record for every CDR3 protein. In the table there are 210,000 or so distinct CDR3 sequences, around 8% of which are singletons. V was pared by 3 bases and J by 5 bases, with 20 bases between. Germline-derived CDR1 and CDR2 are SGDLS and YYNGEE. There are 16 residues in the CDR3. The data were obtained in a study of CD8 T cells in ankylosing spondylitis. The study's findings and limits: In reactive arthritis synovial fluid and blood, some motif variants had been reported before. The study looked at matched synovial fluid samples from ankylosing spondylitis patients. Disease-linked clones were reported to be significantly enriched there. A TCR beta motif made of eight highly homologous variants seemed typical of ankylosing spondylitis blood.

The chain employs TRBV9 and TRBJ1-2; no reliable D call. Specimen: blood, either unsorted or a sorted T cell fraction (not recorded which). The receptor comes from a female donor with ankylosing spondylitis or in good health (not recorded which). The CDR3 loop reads CASSAPRGWLKYGYTF. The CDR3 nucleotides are TGTGCCAGCAGCGCCCCTCGGGGATGGCTAAAGTATGGCTACACCTTC.